The clone carrying this T cell receptor beta chain has a count of ten or more. This record comes from a study of regulatory T cells in long-lasting Graves disease. Study details: New Graves' disease cases had less than 3 months of antithyroid drugs.

Building of the TCR beta libraries involved iRepertoire HTBI primers and Arm-PCR of CDR3 regions. From the multiplex PCR reads, TCRdb called clonotypes with MiXCR, one entry per CDR3 protein. The repertoire includes some 500,000 distinct CDR3 sequences, about 16% of them detected once, and approximately 25% sits in the top ten. Time point given: newly diagnosed GD, antithyroid drugs for less than 3 months. Extracted RNA from PBMCs served as the source of the TCR library. CDR1 and CDR2 (germline): SNHLY, FYNNEI. J gave up 4 bases and V 7 bases, and 5 bases lay outside the gene matches. The CDR3 is made up of 13 amino acids. The same data also went into a second study, on T cells in Graves' hyperthyroidism and ophthalmopathy. This second study notes: The study used the HTBI primer set for a first-round RT-PCR of the TCR CDR3.

The rearrangement joins TRBV2 to TRBJ2-7; 9 nucleotides line up with TRBD2. The source of this sequence is a woman aged 35-65 years with Graves disease. The material sequenced was peripheral blood mononuclear cells (PBMCs), taken at new diagnosis, from a patient treated with antithyroid drugs. The CDR3 loop is CASKELAGYEQYF. The CDR3 DNA reads as TGTGCCAGCAAGGAGCTAGCGGGGTACGAGCAGTACTTC.